Listed here are 10 T cell receptor beta chains from one sample, sequenced in a study of cytomegalovirus exposure and HLA in healthy donors. Vbeta (60) and Jbeta (13) primers were used in the PCR. TCRdb's table, derived via immunoSEQ multiplex PCR, lists solely in-frame clones and lacks some. The sample holds about 150,000 clones, around 74% seen once. Sequenced material: PBMCs. The receptors shown here come from a man aged 18 to 29 in good health and CMV-seronegative.

This chain joins TRBV4-1 and TRBJ2-1; D gene uncertain. Germline CDR1 MGHRA, CDR2 YSYEKL. Trimming took off 1 base at V and 1 base at J, with 8 bases between the two ends. This CDR3 is 15 amino acids long. The CDR3 coding sequence is TGCGCCAGCAGCCAAGTATACGGTTCCTACAATGAGCAGTTCTTC. This encodes CASSQVYGSYNEQFF.

The genes are TRBV4-1 and TRBJ2-2; possibly TRBD1 for D (5 bases). Trimming cost V 5 bases and J 0 bases, with 10 bases left between them. The length of the CDR3 is 15 residues. The germline V gene encodes CDR1 MGHRA and CDR2 YSYEKL. CDR3 residues: CASSWGVANTGELFF. In DNA form, the CDR3 reads TGCGCCAGCAGCTGGGGCGTCGCGAACACCGGGGAGCTGTTTTTT.

The rearrangement links TRBV11-3 to TRBJ1-3, with 7 bases that match TRBD1. Trimming cost V 9 bases and J 0 bases; bases outside gene matches: 11. CDR1 SGHNT and CDR2 YENEEA come from the germline V gene. The CDR3 extends over 16 amino acids. The CDR3 coding sequence is TGTGCCAGTTCGACAGGGACACCGAACTCTGGAAACACCATATATTTT. The encoded protein is CASSTGTPNSGNTIYF.

As concerns this clone: This specimen includes other DNA sequences encoding the same CDR3. The V call is TRBV7-2, the J call TRBJ2-1; D is unclear. From germline, CDR1 is SGHTA and CDR2 FQGNSA. The CDR3 has 14 amino acids. V was pared by 1 base and J by 7 bases, with 11 bases between. The CDR3 loop reads CASSLGALGNEQFF. CDR3 coding DNA: TGTGCCAGCAGCTTAGGTGCCCTCGGGAATGAGCAGTTCTTC. Full variable domain (outside the CDR3, taken from reference TRBV7-2 and TRBJ2-1): GAGVSQSPSNKVTEKGKDVELRCDPISGHTALYWYRQSLGQGLEFLIYFQGNSAPDKSGLPSDRFSAERTGGSVSTLTIQRTQQEDSAVYLCASSLGALGNEQFFGPGTRLTVL.

The chain employs TRBV2 and TRBJ1-1, with D hard to call. V lost 6 bases and J 8 bases, leaving 16 bases between the germline ends. Germline CDR1 is SNHLY and CDR2 is FYNNEI. This CDR3 comprises 13 residues. DNA of the CDR3: TGTGCCAGCAGGGTGGAGGGTTGGGAGGAAGCTTTCTTT. It yields the protein CASRVEGWEEAFF. The full variable domain, its missing parts supplied by reference TRBV2 and TRBJ1-1, is EPEVTQTPSHQVTQMGQEVILRCVPISNHLYFYWYRQILGQKVEFLVSFYNNEISEKSEIFDDQFSVERPDGSNFTLKIRSTKLEDSAMYFCASRVEGWEEAFFGQGTRLTVV.

The rearrangement uses TRBV6-5 and TRBJ2-3; 7 bases map to TRBD2. Trimming took 9 bases from V and 2 from J; bases not matched to a gene: 2. The CDR3 consists of 12 residues. Germline CDR1 reads MNHEY; CDR2 reads SVGAGI. Here the CDR3 DNA reads TGTGCCAGTGGGGGGGTCACAGATACGCAGTATTTT. Its protein is CASGGVTDTQYF.

Only one count was recorded for this clone. The junction differs from germline at one of its ends, possibly a read error. J is TRBJ2-5 and V is TRBV5-1; D is possibly TRBD2 (6 bases). CDR3 size: 13 residues. The germline V gene has CDR1 SGHRS and CDR2 YFSETQ. CDR3 region: CASSGGNQEAQYF. CDR3 sequence (DNA): TGCGCCAGCAGCGGCGGGAACCAAGAGGCCCAGTACTTC.

This clone has only one observation. This sequence joins TRBV19 and TRBJ1-5; 8 nucleotides align to TRBD1. The junction had 9 bases not matched to a gene; V was cut back by 7 bases and J by 7 bases. Germline lookup yields CDR1 LNHDA and CDR2 SQIVND (reference sequence). There are 14 residues in the CDR3. The CDR3 DNA sequence: TGTGCCAGTAAACGAGGACAGGGCGGCCAGCCCCAGCATTTT. Residues: CASKRGQGGQPQHF.

The chain joins TRBV11-3 to TRBJ2-2, with 9 positions matching TRBD1. The CDR3 runs 16 residues. V lost 6 bases to trimming and J lost 2 bases; unmatched junction nucleotides: 7. The germline gives CDR1 SGHNT, CDR2 YENEEA. CDR3 residues: CASSPGTGQNTGELFF. The DNA for the CDR3 is TGTGCCAGCAGTCCCGGGACAGGGCAAAACACCGGGGAGCTGTTTTTT.

This clone was found a few times. V and J are TRBV10-1 and TRBJ2-1; a weak D match, TRBD2 (7 bases). The CDR3 is 15 amino acids. CDR1 is WNHNN and CDR2 is SYGVQD in the germline V gene (reference sequence). V was clipped by 10 bases and J by 3 bases, with 19 bases between them. The CDR3 bases are TGCGCCACCTCAAAGGGGGGGGGCGGCTACAATGAGCAGTTCTTC. As protein: CATSKGGGGYNEQFF.